This T cell receptor beta chain was sequenced in a study of CD8+ T cells in alopecia areata. Whole-study context: Female C3H/HeJ mice aged roughly 7-11 weeks received skin from approximately 6-13-month-old C3H/HeJ donors with spontaneous alopecia.

General study points: Scalp data also include sequences from resident alphabeta T cells of normal skin. Alopecia totalis/universalis scalp especially showed more expanded CD8+ clones than normal scalp.

The CDR3 covers 16 residues. V was cut by 6 bases and J by 3 bases, with 21 bases left in between. The germline V gene encodes CDR1 MNHDT and CDR2 YYDKIL. Cutaneous lymph nodes were pooled and cells sorted by CD4, CD8alpha, NKG2D, NKG2ACE and more. The authors extracted RNA and reverse transcribed it into cDNA as the sequencing template. The assay was immunoSEQ multiplex PCR, and TCRdb's table has in-frame clones only and misses some. The sample shows around 300,000 clones, none of them appearing just once. The table lists this clone with a few counts. Antigen unknown. The genes and germline here are from mouse. The sequenced fragment ends 4 residues before the CDR3 boundary, so the rest is inferred from the germline J gene.

The sequence came from a C3H/HeJ mouse with alopecia areata. Strain haplotype (MHC): H2-k. The rearrangement uses TRBV17 and TRBJ2-7; D is perhaps TRBD2 (7 bases). The sequenced material came from CD4+ T cells sorted from a lymph node. The part of the CDR3 DNA that was read is TGTGCTAGCAGCCCTCCGAGGCTGGGGGCATTCTAT. As protein: CASSPPRLGAFY. The complete CDR3 protein is CASSPPRLGAFYEQYF.